This TCR beta chain came from a study of circulating CD8 cells and anti-PD-1 response in melanoma. Study-level results: TIGIT repertoires were least diverse, DNEG repertoires most diverse. Peptide assays on expanded sorted subsets replaced tumor-based reactivity testing.

TCR libraries were prepared from roughly 15 ng of total RNA with the QIAseq Immune Repertoire TCR panel. MiXCR, run by TCRdb on the reads, gives a single entry per CDR3 protein. The repertoire holds about 510 distinct CDR3 sequences, with 5% to 6.5% as singletons. V trimming: 8 bases; J trimming: 8 bases; junction bases outside the gene matches: 15. Germline V gives CDR1 MNHEY, CDR2 SMNVEV (reference sequence). The CDR3 runs to 15 residues. Judged by abundance, this clonotype is large. Its target is not known. From live CD3+CD8+TCRalphabeta+ cells, four PD-1 and/or TIGIT subsets were sorted. The TCR comes from a human donor with melanoma. The sample here was CD8+ T cells from PBMCs, taken at baseline or after one month of anti-PD-1 therapy (not recorded which). The rearrangement links TRBV27 to TRBJ1-2; 9 bases are a match to TRBD1. The chain's CDR3 is CASRYPGQGNRGYTF. CDR3 DNA: TGTGCCAGCCGCTACCCGGGACAGGGTAATCGCGGCTACACCTTC.